This record covers a single TCR beta chain. The sample originates from a study of cytomegalovirus exposure and HLA in healthy donors. V lost 0 bases, J lost 6 bases, and 13 bases lay in between. This CDR3 is 15 amino acids long. Looked up from germline, CDR1 is WNHNN and CDR2 is SYGVQD (reference sequence). The PCR contained 60 Vbeta and 13 Jbeta primers. Using immunoSEQ multiplex PCR, the repertoire was profiled, and TCRdb retains in-frame clones only, with some absent. In the table there are approximately 110,000 clones, under 85% of which are singletons. Sequencing was done on a sample of PBMCs. The receptor was derived from a human donor in good health. V gene TRBV10-1 combines with J gene TRBJ2-3; D is ambiguous. The CDR3 region is CASSESKLVEDTQYF. Written as DNA, the CDR3 is TGCGCCAGCAGTGAGTCTAAACTGGTAGAGGATACGCAGTATTTT.